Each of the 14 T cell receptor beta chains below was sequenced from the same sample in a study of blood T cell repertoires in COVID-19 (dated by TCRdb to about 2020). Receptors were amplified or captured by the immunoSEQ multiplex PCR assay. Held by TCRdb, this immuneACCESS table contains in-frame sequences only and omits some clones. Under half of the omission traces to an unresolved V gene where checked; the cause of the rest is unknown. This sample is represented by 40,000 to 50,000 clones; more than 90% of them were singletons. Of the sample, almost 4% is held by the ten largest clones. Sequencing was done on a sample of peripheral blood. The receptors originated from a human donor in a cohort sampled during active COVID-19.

CDR3 nucleotides: TGTGCCAGTAGTACCCGCCGGGACAGGGGTGCTGGAAACACCATATATTTT. This translates into CASSTRRDRGAGNTIYF. This sequence joins TRBV19 and TRBJ1-3; 10 nucleotides agree with TRBD1. The V segment lost 4 bases and the J segment 2 bases; nucleotides outside the gene matches: 8. In germline, CDR1 is LNHDA, CDR2 SQIVND (reference sequence). This CDR3 has 17 residues.

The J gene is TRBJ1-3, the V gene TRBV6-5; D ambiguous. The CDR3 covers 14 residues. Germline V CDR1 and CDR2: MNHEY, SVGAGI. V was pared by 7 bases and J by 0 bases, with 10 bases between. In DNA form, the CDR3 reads TGTGCCAGCACGACGGGTGGCTCTGGAAACACCATATATTTT. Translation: CASTTGGSGNTIYF.

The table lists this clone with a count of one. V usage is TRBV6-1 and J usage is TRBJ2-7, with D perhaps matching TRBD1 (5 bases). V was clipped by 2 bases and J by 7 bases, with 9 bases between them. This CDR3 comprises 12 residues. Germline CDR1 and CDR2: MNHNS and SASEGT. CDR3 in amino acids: CASSEIGEEQYF. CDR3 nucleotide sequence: TGTGCCAGCAGTGAAATAGGGGAAGAGCAGTACTTC.

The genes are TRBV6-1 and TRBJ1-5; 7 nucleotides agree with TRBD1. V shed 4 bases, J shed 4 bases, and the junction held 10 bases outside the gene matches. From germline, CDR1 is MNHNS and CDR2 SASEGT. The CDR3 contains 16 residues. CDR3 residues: CASSVGNRGGNQPQHF. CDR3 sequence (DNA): TGTGCCAGCAGTGTAGGAAACAGGGGTGGAAATCAGCCCCAGCATTTT.

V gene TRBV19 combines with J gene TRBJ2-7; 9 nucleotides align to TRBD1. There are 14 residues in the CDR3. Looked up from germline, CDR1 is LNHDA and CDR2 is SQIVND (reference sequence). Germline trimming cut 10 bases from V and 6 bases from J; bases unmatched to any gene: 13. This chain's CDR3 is CATQPGQGLGEQYF. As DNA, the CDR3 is TGTGCCACCCAGCCGGGACAGGGCTTAGGCGAGCAGTACTTC.

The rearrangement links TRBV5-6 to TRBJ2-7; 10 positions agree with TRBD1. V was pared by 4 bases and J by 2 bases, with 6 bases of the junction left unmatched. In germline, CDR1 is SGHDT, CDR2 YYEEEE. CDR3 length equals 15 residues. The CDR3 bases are TGTGCCAGCAGCCAGGGACAGGGGATGCCCTACGAGCAGTACTTC. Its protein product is CASSQGQGMPYEQYF.

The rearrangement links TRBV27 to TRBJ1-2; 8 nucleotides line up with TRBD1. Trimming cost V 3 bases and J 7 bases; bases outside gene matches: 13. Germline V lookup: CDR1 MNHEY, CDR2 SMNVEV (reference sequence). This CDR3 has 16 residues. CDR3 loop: CASSFLGQGALRGYTF. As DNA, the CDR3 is TGTGCCAGCAGTTTTTTGGGGCAGGGGGCGCTTCGTGGCTACACCTTC.

The CDR3 coding sequence is TGTGCCACCAATAATGCTAGCGGGATTGGTAATGAGCAGTTCTTC. It translates to CATNNASGIGNEQFF. The gene calls are TRBV24-1 and TRBJ2-1; 9 bases line up with TRBD2. Looked up from germline, CDR1 is KGHDR and CDR2 is SFDVKD. The CDR3 loop spans 15 amino acids. Trimming took 8 bases from V and 7 from J; bases not matched to a gene: 11.

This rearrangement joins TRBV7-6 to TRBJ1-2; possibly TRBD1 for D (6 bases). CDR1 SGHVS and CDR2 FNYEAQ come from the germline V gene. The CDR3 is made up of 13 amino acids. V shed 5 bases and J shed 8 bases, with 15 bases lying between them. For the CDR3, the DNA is TGTGCCAGCAGCGCCGAACAGGGTTCGGGCTACACCTTC. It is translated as CASSAEQGSGYTF.

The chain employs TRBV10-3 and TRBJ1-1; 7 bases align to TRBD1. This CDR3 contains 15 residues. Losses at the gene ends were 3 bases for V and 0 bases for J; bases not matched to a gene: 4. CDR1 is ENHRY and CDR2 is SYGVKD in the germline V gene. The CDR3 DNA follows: TGTGCCATCAGTGAAAAGGGACAGCTGAACACTGAAGCTTTCTTT. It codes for CAISEKGQLNTEAFF.

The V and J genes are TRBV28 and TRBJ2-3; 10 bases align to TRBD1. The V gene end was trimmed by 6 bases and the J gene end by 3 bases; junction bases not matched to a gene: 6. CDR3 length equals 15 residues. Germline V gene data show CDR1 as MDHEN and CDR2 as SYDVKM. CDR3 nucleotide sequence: TGTGCCAGCAGCCCAAGGGACAGGGGAACAGATACGCAGTATTTT. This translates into CASSPRDRGTDTQYF.

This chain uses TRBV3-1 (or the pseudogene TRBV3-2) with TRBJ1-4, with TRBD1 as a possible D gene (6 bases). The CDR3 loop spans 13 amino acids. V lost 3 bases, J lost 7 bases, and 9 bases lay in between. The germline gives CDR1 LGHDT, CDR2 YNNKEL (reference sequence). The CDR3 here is CASSQGHLEKLFF. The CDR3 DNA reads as TGTGCCAGCAGCCAGGGACACCTTGAAAAACTGTTTTTT.

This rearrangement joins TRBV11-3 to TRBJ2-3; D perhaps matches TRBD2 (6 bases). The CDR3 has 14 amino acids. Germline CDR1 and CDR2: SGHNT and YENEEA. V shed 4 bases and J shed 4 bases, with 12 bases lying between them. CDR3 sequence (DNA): TGTGCCAGCAGCTCAGGGACTTTCCCAGATACGCAGTATTTT. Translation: CASSSGTFPDTQYF.

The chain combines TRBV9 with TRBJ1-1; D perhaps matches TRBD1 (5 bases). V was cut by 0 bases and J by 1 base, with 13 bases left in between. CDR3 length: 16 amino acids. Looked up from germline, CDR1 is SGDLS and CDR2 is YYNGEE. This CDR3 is CASSVGGAWENTEAFF. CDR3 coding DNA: TGTGCCAGCAGCGTAGGTGGGGCGTGGGAGAACACTGAAGCTTTCTTT.